The T cell receptor beta chain under discussion was sequenced for a study of cytomegalovirus exposure and HLA in healthy donors. The CDR3 is 12 amino acids. Trimming took 6 bases from V and 5 from J, leaving 10 bases between them. Germline values: CDR1 LNHNV, CDR2 YYDKDF (reference sequence). Researchers ran the PCR with 60 Vbeta and 13 Jbeta primers. Assay: immunoSEQ multiplex PCR; the TCRdb copy retains only in-frame clones and omits some. The sample lists hundreds of thousands of clones; around 83% were seen once. Study-wide results and caveats: Follow-up analysis found HLA locus-dependent TCR association rates, highest for DRB1 and lowest for HLA-C.

Worth noting for this clone: The antigen is unknown.

The receptor's source is a girl aged 10-17 years in good health and CMV-seronegative. Sequencing was performed on PBMCs. V is TRBV15 and J is TRBJ2-5; the D is unclear. The CDR3 sequence: CATRSYSETQYF. CDR3 nucleotide sequence: TGTGCCACCAGAAGTTACTCCGAGACCCAGTACTTC.